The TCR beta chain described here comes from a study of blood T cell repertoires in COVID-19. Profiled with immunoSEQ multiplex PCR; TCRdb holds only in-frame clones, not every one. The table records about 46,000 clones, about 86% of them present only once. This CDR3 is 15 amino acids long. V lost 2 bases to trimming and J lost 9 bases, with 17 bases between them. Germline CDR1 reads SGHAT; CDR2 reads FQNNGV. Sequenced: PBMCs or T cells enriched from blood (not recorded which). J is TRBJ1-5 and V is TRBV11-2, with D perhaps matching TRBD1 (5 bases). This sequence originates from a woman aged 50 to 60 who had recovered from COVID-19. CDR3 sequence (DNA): TGTGCCAGCAGCTTATCACAGGAAATAGGGTCGCCCCAGCATTTT. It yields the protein CASSLSQEIGSPQHF.